One T cell receptor beta chain is described in this entry. In the authors' workflow: Junction-only sequences without quality scores were provided by ImmunoSEQ, so filtering was different. The method was immunoSEQ multiplex PCR; TCRdb's version includes in-frame clones alone and lacks a portion of them. That table gives V, J and clone size, and the DNA gave D and trimming. The sample includes hundreds of thousands of clones, roughly 70% seen only once; the top ten take 1.8%. This record comes from a study of shared clonotypes between healthy human individuals. Study summary: Donors had three CD4 naive, three CD4 memory, two CD8 naive and one CD8 memory plate apiece.

Trimming pared 4 bases from V and 0 bases from J, leaving 14 bases between. Germline V gene sequence: CDR1 SGDLS, CDR2 YYNGEE. This CDR3 is built from 15 residues. The gene calls are TRBV9 and TRBJ2-7; D possibly corresponds to TRBD2 (6 bases). This receptor was obtained from a woman aged 25 to 39 in good health. The sequenced material came from memory CD4+ T cells sorted from blood. Specified subset: CD45RA-negative fraction. CDR3 amino acids: CASSPWTTGSYEQYF. CDR3 DNA: TGTGCCAGCAGCCCTTGGACTACCGGCTCCTACGAGCAGTACTTC.